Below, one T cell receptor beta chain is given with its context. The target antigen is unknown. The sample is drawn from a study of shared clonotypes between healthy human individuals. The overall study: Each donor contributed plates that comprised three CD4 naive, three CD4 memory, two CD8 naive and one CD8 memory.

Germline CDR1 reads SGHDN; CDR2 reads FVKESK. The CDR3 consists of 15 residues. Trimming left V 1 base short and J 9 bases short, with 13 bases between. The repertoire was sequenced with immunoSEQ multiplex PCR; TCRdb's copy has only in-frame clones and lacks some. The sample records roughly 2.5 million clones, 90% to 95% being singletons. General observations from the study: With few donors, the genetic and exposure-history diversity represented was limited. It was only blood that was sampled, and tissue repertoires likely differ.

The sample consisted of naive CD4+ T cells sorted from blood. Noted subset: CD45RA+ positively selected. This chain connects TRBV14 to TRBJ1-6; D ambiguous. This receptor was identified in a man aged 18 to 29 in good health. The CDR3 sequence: CASSQVTSGLSPLHF. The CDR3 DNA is TGTGCCAGCAGCCAAGTAACCAGTGGCCTTTCACCCCTCCACTTT. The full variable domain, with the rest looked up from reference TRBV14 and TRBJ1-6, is EAGVTQFPSHSVIEKGQTVTLRCDPISGHDNLYWYRRVMGKEIKFLLHFVKESKQDESGMPNNRFLAERTGGTYSTLKVQPAELEDSGVYFCASSQVTSGLSPLHFGNGTRLTVT.